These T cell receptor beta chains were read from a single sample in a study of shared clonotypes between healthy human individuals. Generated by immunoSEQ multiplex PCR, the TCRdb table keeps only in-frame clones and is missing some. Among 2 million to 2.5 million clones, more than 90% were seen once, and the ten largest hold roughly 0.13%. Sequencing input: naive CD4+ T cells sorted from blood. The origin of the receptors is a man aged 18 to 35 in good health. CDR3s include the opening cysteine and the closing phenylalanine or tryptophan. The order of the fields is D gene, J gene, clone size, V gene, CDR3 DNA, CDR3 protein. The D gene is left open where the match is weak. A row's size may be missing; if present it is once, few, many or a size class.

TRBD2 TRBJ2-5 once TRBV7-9 TGTGCCAGCAGTCGGACTAGCGGGGACCAAGAGACCCAGTACTTC CASSRTSGDQETQYF
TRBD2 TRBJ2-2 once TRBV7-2 TGTGCCAGCAGCTTCGGAGCGGGAGGGCCTAGCACCGGGGAGCTGTTTTTT CASSFGAGGPSTGELFF
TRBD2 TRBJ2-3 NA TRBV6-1 TGTGCCAGCAAGTTGACTAGCGGGGCCGCAGATACGCAGTATTTT CASKLTSGAADTQYF
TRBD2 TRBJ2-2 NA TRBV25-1 TGTGCCAGCACTCCACTAGCGGGGATGGCCGGGGAGCTGTTTTTT CASTPLAGMAGELFF
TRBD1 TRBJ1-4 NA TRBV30 TGTGCCTGGGCCCGGGACAGGGGACAAGGCGAAAAACTGTTTTTT CAWARDRGQGEKLFF
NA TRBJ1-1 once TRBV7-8 TGTGCCAGCAGCTCCCATTGGGGCGGGGGGAACACTGAAGCTTTCTTT CASSSHWGGGNTEAFF
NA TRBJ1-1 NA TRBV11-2 TGTGCCAGCAGCTTAGGGCCTGGCACTGAAGCTTTCTTT CASSLGPGTEAFF
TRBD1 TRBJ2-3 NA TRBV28 TGTGCCAGCAATGTACGACAGGGGGCGGGAGATACGCAGTATTTT CASNVRQGAGDTQYF
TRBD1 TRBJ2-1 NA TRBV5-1 TGCGCCAGCAGAAAATCCGGGACAGGGGTAGAAAATGAGCAGTTCTTC CASRKSGTGVENEQFF
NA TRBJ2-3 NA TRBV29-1 TGCAGCGAGAAGGGGAAAGGCACAGATACGCAGTATTTT CSEKGKGTDTQYF
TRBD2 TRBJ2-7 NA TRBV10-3 TGTGCCATCAGTGAGTCGGGCGGGAGTTCCTACGAGCAGTACTTC CAISESGGSSYEQYF
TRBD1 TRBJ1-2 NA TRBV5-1 TGCGCCAGCAGCCCTGGACAGGGCGGGGGCTACACCTTC CASSPGQGGGYTF
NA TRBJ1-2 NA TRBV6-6 TGTGCCAGCAGGATGACAGCCATAAATAACTATGGCTACACCTTC CASRMTAINNYGYTF
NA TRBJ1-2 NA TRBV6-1 TGTGCCAGCAGTGCGTCGCCGGGCTATGGCTACACCTTC CASSASPGYGYTF
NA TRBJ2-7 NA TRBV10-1 TGCGCCAGCAGTGAGTCGACAGGCTACGAGCAGTACTTC CASSESTGYEQYF
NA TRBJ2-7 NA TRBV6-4 TGTGCCAGCAACCCCTACGAGCAGTACTTC CASNPYEQYF
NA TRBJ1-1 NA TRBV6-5 TGTGCCAGCTATCCGACAGGATACACTGAAGCTTTCTTT CASYPTGYTEAFF
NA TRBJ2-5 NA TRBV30 TGTGCCTGGAAACAAGTTACCCAAGCGGCCCAGTACTTC CAWKQVTQAAQYF
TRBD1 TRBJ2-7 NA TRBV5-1 TGCGCCAGCAGCTTGTTGCAGGGGGCTAATCACGAGCAGTACTTC CASSLLQGANHEQYF
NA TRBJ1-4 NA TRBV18 TGTGCCAGCTCACCACCGAATCAGGGTGGGCTTCCTGAAAAACTGTTTTTT CASSPPNQGGLPEKLFF
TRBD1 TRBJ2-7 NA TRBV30 TGTGCCTGGAGTAAGAGGACAGGCGAGCAGTACTTC CAWSKRTGEQYF
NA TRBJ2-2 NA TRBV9 TGTGCCAGCAGCGTGACCCCCTCGTGGTCCACCGGGGAGCTGTTTTTT CASSVTPSWSTGELFF
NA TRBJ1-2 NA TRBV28 TGTGCCAGCAGTTTTGAGGGATTCAGCCATGGCTACACCTTC CASSFEGFSHGYTF
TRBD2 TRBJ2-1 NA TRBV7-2 TGTGCCAGCAGCTTTGTAGCGGGAACCTACAATGAGCAGTTCTTC CASSFVAGTYNEQFF
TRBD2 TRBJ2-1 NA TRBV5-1 TGCGCCAGCAGCTCCTCTAGCGGGAGCTACAATGAGCAGTTCTTC CASSSSSGSYNEQFF
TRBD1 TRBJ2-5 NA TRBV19 TGTGCCAGTAGTTCTCCCGACAGGGGAGAGACCCAGTACTTC CASSSPDRGETQYF
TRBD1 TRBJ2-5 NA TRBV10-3 TGTGCCATATCAGGACAGGGGGGAGAGACCCAGTACTTC CAISGQGGETQYF
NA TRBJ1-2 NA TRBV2 TGTGCCAGCAGCCCCGACAGAGGGCCTAACTATGGCTACACCTTC CASSPDRGPNYGYTF
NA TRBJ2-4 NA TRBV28 TGTGCCAGCACGTTCCGGCATGTCAACATTCAGTACTTC CASTFRHVNIQYF
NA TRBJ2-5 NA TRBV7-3 TGTGCCAGCAGCTTAAATTCCGGCCTCGGACAGCAAGAGACCCAGTACTTC CASSLNSGLGQQETQYF
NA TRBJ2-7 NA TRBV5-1 TGCGCCAGCAGCTTGGGGGTACTCTCCTACGAGCAGTACTTC CASSLGVLSYEQYF
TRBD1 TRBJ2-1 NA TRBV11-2 TGTGCCAGCAGCTTTACAGGGGACAATGAGCAGTTCTTC CASSFTGDNEQFF
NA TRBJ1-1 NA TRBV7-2 TGTGCCAGCAGCTTGCTCAGGGGAAGGACTGAAGCTTTCTTT CASSLLRGRTEAFF
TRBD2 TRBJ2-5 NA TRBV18 TGTGCCAGCTCACCACGACTAGCGGGAGAGGGTGAGACCCAGTACTTC CASSPRLAGEGETQYF
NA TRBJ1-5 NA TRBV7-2 TGTGCCAGCAGCCTCCGTCGGCCAGGAGGGATAGGTGGGCAGCCCCAGCATTTT CASSLRRPGGIGGQPQHF